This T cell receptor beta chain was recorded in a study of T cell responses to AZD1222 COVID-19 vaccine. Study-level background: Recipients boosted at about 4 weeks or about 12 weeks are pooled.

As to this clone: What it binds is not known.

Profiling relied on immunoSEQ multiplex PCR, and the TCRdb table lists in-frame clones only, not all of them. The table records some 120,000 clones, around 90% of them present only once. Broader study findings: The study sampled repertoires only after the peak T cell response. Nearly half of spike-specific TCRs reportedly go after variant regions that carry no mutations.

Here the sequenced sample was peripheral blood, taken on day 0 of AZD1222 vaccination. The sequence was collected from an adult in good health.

CDR3 sequence (DNA): TGCGCCAGCAGCTTGGGCCGGGACGGCGAGCTGTTTTTT. Protein product: CASSLGRDGELFF. This chain links TRBV5-1 with TRBJ2-2; tentatively, D is TRBD1 or TRBD2 (5 bases each). With 0 bases removed from V and 11 bases from J, the gap between germline ends came to 11 bases. This CDR3 has 13 residues. Germline assignment: CDR1 SGHRS and CDR2 YFSETQ.